This TCR beta chain derives from a study of read filtering for tumor transcriptome and immune sequencing. This clonotype was seen ten or more times. V was clipped by 4 bases and J by 2 bases, with 15 bases between them. Germline CDR1 SEHNR, CDR2 FQNEAQ (reference sequence). The CDR3 sequence is 15 residues long. This library used around 400 ng RNA and molecular barcoded adaptors spanning alpha/delta and beta/gamma chains. TCRdb independently ran MiXCR on the reads; one entry per CDR3 protein. The sample carries around 130,000 distinct CDR3 sequences, 13% recorded once. This TCR derives from a donor aged 40 or over with multiple myeloma. Source material: a population of CD138-negative cells sorted from bone marrow. This chain connects TRBV7-9 to TRBJ2-7; no definite D call. The CDR3, as DNA: TGTGCCAGCAGCTCAGATCGAAGGCAGGCCTACGAGCAGTACTTC. The encoded protein is CASSSDRRQAYEQYF.